Following are 5 T cell receptor beta chains from one sample sequenced in a study of shared clonotypes between healthy human individuals. TCRdb keeps only in-frame clones here, not all; method: immunoSEQ multiplex PCR. The sample lists 400,000 to 600,000 clones; over 60% were seen once. The sequenced sample was PBMCs. All receptors come from a woman aged 40 to 49 in good health. Some clones in this sample may be carry-over from other donors' samples.

V and J are TRBV5-1 and TRBJ2-7; D is uncertain. V was cut by 0 bases and J by 2 bases, with 9 bases left in between. This CDR3 is built from 14 residues. CDR1 is SGHRS, CDR2 YFSETQ, per germline. CDR3 sequence (DNA): TGCGCCAGCAGCTTGGAACTGGTAACCTACGAGCAGTACTTC. As protein: CASSLELVTYEQYF. Complete variable domain (other parts from reference TRBV5-1 and TRBJ2-7): KAGVTQTPRYLIKTRGQQVTLSCSPISGHRSVSWYQQTPGQGLQFLFEYFSETQRNKGNFPGRFSGRQFSNSRSEMNVSTLELGDSALYLCASSLELVTYEQYFGPGTRLTVT.

The chain combines TRBV19 with TRBJ2-1; D possibly corresponds to TRBD2 (5 bases). CDR1 is LNHDA and CDR2 is SQIVND in the germline V gene (reference sequence). The V end lost 3 bases, the J end lost 15 bases, and 15 bases lay between the germline ends. There are 12 residues in the CDR3. CDR3 sequence: CASSISDGVPFF. DNA for the CDR3: TGTGCCAGTAGTATTTCTGACGGGGTGCCGTTCTTC. Filled out from reference TRBV19 and TRBJ2-1, the complete variable domain reads DGGITQSPKYLFRKEGQNVTLSCEQNLNHDAMYWYRQDPGQGLRLIYYSQIVNDFQKGDIAEGYSVSREKKESFPLTVTSAQKNPTAFYLCASSISDGVPFFGPGTRLTVL.

J is TRBJ1-2 and V is TRBV7-2; D might be TRBD1 (6 bases). The germline V gene has CDR1 SGHTA and CDR2 FQGNSA. V lost 3 bases and J 8 bases, leaving 10 bases between the germline ends. CDR3 size: 12 residues. The CDR3 is CASSFRGAGYTF. The CDR3 nucleotides are TGTGCCAGCAGCTTCCGGGGGGCAGGCTACACCTTC.

The CDR3 is CASSWRALYEQYF. The CDR3 nucleotides are TGTGCCAGCAGTTGGAGAGCGCTCTACGAGCAGTACTTC. V gene TRBV28 combines with J gene TRBJ2-7; D is uncertain. Trimming took 4 bases from V and 3 from J, leaving 10 bases between them. There are 13 residues in the CDR3. Per germline, CDR1 MDHEN and CDR2 SYDVKM.

This clone was recorded a few times. The chain links TRBV6-1 to TRBJ2-7; possible D gene TRBD2, 5 bases. CDR1 and CDR2 from the germline V gene are MNHNS and SASEGT. The length of the CDR3 is 14 residues. Trimming removed 1 base from V and 3 bases from J, with 10 bases in between. The CDR3 region has the DNA TGTGCCAGCAGTGAAGGAGGGCTAGGCTACGAGCAGTACTTC. Encoded protein: CASSEGGLGYEQYF.